One and the same sample provided the 23 T cell receptor beta chains below, sequenced in a study of T cell changes during pregnancy in multiple sclerosis (dated by TCRdb to between 2018 and 2020). Receptor amplification or capture employed the immunoSEQ multiplex PCR assay. This immuneACCESS table, as held by TCRdb, lists in-frame sequences with V and J called but not all clones. Of the missing ones, under half trace to an unresolved V gene in checked studies; the others have no known cause. This sample has approximately 93,000 clones in its table, and 75% to 95% of those were observed once. 0.9% to 0.95% of the sample comes from the top ten. Specimen: peripheral blood, collected before pregnancy. The source of these receptors is a female donor with multiple sclerosis, enrolled in a pregnancy study.

This clone has just one count. The chain uses TRBV18 and TRBJ1-1; 8 positions agree with TRBD1. Germline V gene sequence: CDR1 KGHSH, CDR2 LQKENI. The CDR3 totals 14 residues. With V trimmed by 4 bases and J by 5 bases, 6 bases remained unmatched. CDR3 sequence: CASSRQGWRTEAFF. DNA for the CDR3: TGTGCCAGCTCACGACAGGGGTGGAGAACTGAAGCTTTCTTT.

The CDR3 nucleotides read TGTGCCAGCAGTGATCGGACAGGGAGGGGAAACACCATATATTTT. Translated: CASSDRTGRGNTIYF. J is TRBJ1-3 and V is TRBV6-1; TRBD1 matches at 8 bases. This CDR3 has 15 amino acids. In germline, CDR1 is MNHNS, CDR2 SASEGT. The J segment lost 4 bases and the V segment lost 3 bases, leaving 5 bases of the junction unmatched.

This clone was detected a few times. The gene calls are TRBV12-5 and TRBJ1-1, with D unresolved. Germline V gene data show CDR1 as LGHNT and CDR2 as FRNRAP. V shed 4 bases and J shed 1 base, with 7 bases lying between them. The CDR3 is 13 amino acids. CDR3 sequence (DNA): TGTGCTAGTGGTTCCGACTGGAACACTGAAGCTTTCTTT. Translating gives CASGSDWNTEAFF.

This chain uses TRBV27 with TRBJ2-7; 9 bases map to TRBD2. V was clipped by 5 bases and J by 2 bases; unmatched bases: 7. The germline CDR1 and CDR2 sequences are MNHEY and SMNVEV (reference sequence). CDR3 size: 15 residues. CDR3 region: CASSPSSGKAYEQYF. CDR3 bases: TGTGCCAGCAGTCCCTCTAGCGGGAAGGCCTACGAGCAGTACTTC.

The chain links TRBV2 to TRBJ2-7; TRBD2 matches at 9 bases. The CDR3 sequence is 16 residues long. J was trimmed by 2 bases and V by 3 bases; bases with no gene match: 8. Germline lookup yields CDR1 SNHLY and CDR2 FYNNEI. The DNA for the CDR3 is TGTGCCAGCAGTGAGGGGACTAGCAAGGGCCCCTACGAGCAGTACTTC. It yields the protein CASSEGTSKGPYEQYF.

V usage is TRBV2 and J usage is TRBJ1-3; no clear D. Germline lookup yields CDR1 SNHLY and CDR2 FYNNEI. CDR3 length: 15 residues. V lost 7 bases and J lost 1, with 14 bases in between. The CDR3, as DNA: TGTGCCAGCAAAGGGAGAACCTTATCTGGAAACACCATATATTTT. Translating gives CASKGRTLSGNTIYF.

The chain uses TRBV29-1 and TRBJ2-7, with 9 positions matching TRBD1. The CDR3 consists of 13 residues. J was trimmed by 8 bases and V by 7 bases; bases with no gene match: 12. The germline V gene encodes CDR1 SQVTM and CDR2 ANQGSEA. The CDR3: CSAYGTGFLKQYF. CDR3 coding DNA: TGCAGCGCCTACGGGACAGGGTTTTTGAAGCAGTACTTC.

The chain links TRBV28 to TRBJ2-7; D might be TRBD1 (6 bases). The CDR3 spans 14 residues. Trimming took 7 bases from V and 5 from J, leaving 18 bases between them. Germline V gene sequence: CDR1 MDHEN, CDR2 SYDVKM. CDR3 loop: CASTKGVRGHEQYF. The CDR3 DNA follows: TGTGCCAGCACCAAGGGGGTCAGGGGCCACGAGCAGTACTTC.

The genes are TRBV7-6 and TRBJ1-3; D is undetermined. CDR1 and CDR2 from the germline V gene are SGHVS and FNYEAQ. The CDR3 is 17 residues long. The V gene lost 2 bases and the J gene lost 0 bases, with 14 bases spanning the gap. The CDR3 DNA is TGTGCCAGCAGCTTAAATCTTGCAGCTAGCTCTGGAAACACCATATATTTT. Its protein product is CASSLNLAASSGNTIYF. The variable domain in full, completed from reference TRBV7-6 and TRBJ1-3, reads GAGVSQSPRYKVTKRGQDVALRCDPISGHVSLYWYRQALGQGPEFLTYFNYEAQQDKSGLPNDRFSAERPEGSISTLTIQRTEQRDSAMYRCASSLNLAASSGNTIYFGEGSWLTVV.

This chain joins TRBV4-2 and TRBJ1-2, with TRBD1 identical over 7 bases. V shed 3 bases and J 8 bases; nucleotides not matched to a gene: 18. This CDR3 is built from 17 residues. Germline V gene data show CDR1 as LGHNA and CDR2 as YNFKEQ. CDR3 sequence reads: CASSHTPPVTGAEGYTF. The CDR3 bases are TGTGCCAGCAGCCACACACCACCCGTTACAGGGGCGGAGGGCTACACCTTC.

J is TRBJ1-6 and V is TRBV4-3, with a tentative D call TRBD1 (6 bases). The CDR3 length is 17 residues. Germline lookup yields CDR1 LGHNA and CDR2 YSLEER. Trimming took 1 base from V and 7 from J, leaving 17 bases between them. The CDR3 here is CASSQALQGQVNSPLHF. CDR3 nucleotides: TGCGCCAGCAGCCAAGCTTTGCAGGGACAAGTAAATTCACCCCTCCACTTT.

Here the CDR3 DNA reads TGCGCCAGCAGCCCTATAGGAGGAGGTCAGCCCCAGCATTTT. Amino acid sequence: CASSPIGGGQPQHF. The gene calls are TRBV4-1 and TRBJ1-5; D ambiguous. The germline CDR1 and CDR2 sequences are MGHRA and YSYEKL. Trimming took off 4 bases at V and 6 bases at J, with 13 bases between the two ends. The CDR3 extends over 14 amino acids.

The rearrangement links TRBV2 to TRBJ2-2; TRBD2 agrees at 10 bases. Trimming removed 3 bases from V and 5 bases from J; junction bases left unmatched: 12. The CDR3 sequence is 18 residues long. Germline CDR1 SNHLY, CDR2 FYNNEI. The CDR3 loop reads CASSEVASGRFFTGELFF. The CDR3 nucleotides read TGTGCCAGCAGTGAGGTCGCTAGCGGGAGATTTTTTACCGGGGAGCTGTTTTTT.

This chain joins TRBV18 and TRBJ1-4; maybe TRBD1 (5 bases). From germline, CDR1 is KGHSH and CDR2 LQKENI. The V gene lost 2 bases and the J gene lost 4 bases, with 8 bases spanning the gap. CDR3 length: 14 residues. CDR3 nucleotides: TGTGCCAGCTCACCAGGACAAGATAATGAAAAACTGTTTTTT. Encoded protein: CASSPGQDNEKLFF.

The chain is built from TRBV7-3 and TRBJ2-2, with D possibly being TRBD2 (6 bases). V lost 6 bases, J lost 4 bases, and 12 bases lay in between. Germline V CDR1 and CDR2: SGHTA, FQGTGA. The CDR3 has 14 residues. CDR3 residues: CASSRDSSTGELFF. Here the CDR3 DNA reads TGTGCCAGCAGTCGGGACTCTTCCACCGGGGAGCTGTTTTTT.

This chain uses TRBV5-1 with TRBJ1-3; TRBD1 agrees at 8 bases. J gave up 0 bases and V 0 bases, and 2 bases lay outside the gene matches. This CDR3 spans 16 amino acids. CDR1 is SGHRS, CDR2 YFSETQ, per germline. The CDR3: CASSLEQGVSGNTIYF. CDR3 DNA sequence: TGCGCCAGCAGCTTGGAACAGGGGGTCTCTGGAAACACCATATATTTT.

J is TRBJ2-7 and V is TRBV7-8, with D maybe TRBD2 (6 bases). CDR3 length equals 15 residues. The germline V gene encodes CDR1 SGHVS and CDR2 FQNEAQ. The V end lost 5 bases, the J end lost 7 bases, and 21 bases lay between the germline ends. DNA of the CDR3: TGTGCCAGCAGCCCCCCCAACAGACAGACTAGAGAGCAGTACTTC. Translation gives CASSPPNRQTREQYF.

The rearrangement uses TRBV30 and TRBJ1-2; D may be TRBD1 (6 bases). Trimming cost V 1 base and J 8 bases, with 11 bases left between them. Germline CDR1 GTSNPN, CDR2 SVGIG (reference sequence). The length of the CDR3 is 12 residues. The CDR3: CAWSENRVGYTF. Written as DNA, the CDR3 is TGTGCCTGGAGTGAAAACAGGGTGGGCTACACCTTC. Full variable domain (outside the CDR3, taken from reference TRBV30 and TRBJ1-2): SQTIHQWPATLVQPVGSPLSLECTVEGTSNPNLYWYRQAAGRGLQLLFYSVGIGQISSEVPQNLSASRPQDRQFILSSKKLLLSDSGFYLCAWSENRVGYTFGSGTRLTVV.

This chain links TRBV5-1 with TRBJ2-3; 9 bases fit TRBD1. This CDR3 comprises 14 residues. Trimming removed 4 bases from V and 6 bases from J; junction bases left unmatched: 6. CDR1 and CDR2 (germline): SGHRS, YFSETQ. CDR3 coding DNA: TGCGCCAGCAGCCTCGGGGACAGGGTTGATACGCAGTATTTT. Protein: CASSLGDRVDTQYF.

V and J are TRBV2 and TRBJ1-2; no firm D call. V lost 4 bases, J lost 4 bases, and 4 bases lay in between. CDR3 length: 11 amino acids. Germline V gene sequence: CDR1 SNHLY, CDR2 FYNNEI. CDR3 sequence reads: CASSAIYGYTF. CDR3 DNA sequence: TGTGCCAGCAGTGCCATCTATGGCTACACCTTC.

Of note for this clone: The sample contains more than one DNA sequence encoding this CDR3. The rearrangement uses TRBV18 and TRBJ2-7; 10 nucleotides align to TRBD1. The CDR3 length is 14 residues. Germline V lookup: CDR1 KGHSH, CDR2 LQKENI. J was trimmed by 2 bases and V by 3 bases; bases with no gene match: 1. The CDR3 here is CASSPGTGAYEQYF. The DNA for the CDR3 is TGTGCCAGCTCACCTGGGACAGGGGCCTACGAGCAGTACTTC.

The V gene is TRBV5-4, the J gene TRBJ1-1; no firm D call. The CDR3 loop spans 13 amino acids. V was shortened by 4 bases and J by 5 bases, with 12 bases between the two germline ends. The germline V gene encodes CDR1 SGHNT and CDR2 YYREEE (reference sequence). The CDR3 DNA reads TGTGCCAGCAGCCAAGATTCGGGAACTGAAGCTTTCTTT. It codes for CASSQDSGTEAFF.

This chain uses TRBV6-1 with TRBJ1-2; the D is unclear. Between the trimmed V and J ends, which lost 7 bases and 1 base, there was a span of 4 bases. Germline V gene lookup returns CDR1 MNHNS and CDR2 SASEGT. There are 11 residues in the CDR3. Here the CDR3 reads CASIFNYGYTF. As DNA, the CDR3 is TGTGCCAGCATCTTTAACTATGGCTACACCTTC.